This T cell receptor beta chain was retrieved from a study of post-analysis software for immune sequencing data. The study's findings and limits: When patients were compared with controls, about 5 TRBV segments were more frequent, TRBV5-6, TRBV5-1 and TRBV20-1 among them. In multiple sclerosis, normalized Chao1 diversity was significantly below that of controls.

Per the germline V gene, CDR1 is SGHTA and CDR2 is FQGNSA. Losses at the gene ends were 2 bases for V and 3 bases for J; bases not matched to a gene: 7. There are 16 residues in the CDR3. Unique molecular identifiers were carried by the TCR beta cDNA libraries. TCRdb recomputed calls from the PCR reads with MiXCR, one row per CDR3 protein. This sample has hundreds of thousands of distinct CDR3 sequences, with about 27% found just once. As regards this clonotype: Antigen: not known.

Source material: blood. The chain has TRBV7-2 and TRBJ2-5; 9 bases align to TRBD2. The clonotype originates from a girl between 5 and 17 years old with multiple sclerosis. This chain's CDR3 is CASSLRSGRREETQYF. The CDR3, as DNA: TGTGCCAGCAGCTTACGAAGCGGGAGGCGGGAAGAGACCCAGTACTTC.